This TCR beta chain was profiled in a study of cytomegalovirus exposure and HLA in healthy donors. 13 Jbeta primers and 60 Vbeta primers were used for the PCR. The data were produced by immunoSEQ multiplex PCR, yet TCRdb's version contains in-frame clones alone and is incomplete. In the table there are approximately 110,000 clones, less than 80% of which are singletons. V lost 4 bases, J lost 4 bases, and 12 bases stayed unmatched. In germline, CDR1 is LNHDA, CDR2 SQIVND (reference sequence). CDR3 length equals 16 residues. This clone was detected only once. Its antigen is undetermined. Study outcomes and limitations: Immune exposure data for these donors was limited to CMV serostatus. The study recorded about 150 TCR beta chains that were cytomegalovirus-associated.

The sample taken for sequencing was PBMCs. V usage is TRBV19 and J usage is TRBJ1-2, with TRBD1 identical over 7 bases. This TCR derives from a woman between 40 and 50 years old in good health and CMV-seronegative. The CDR3 protein is CASSKPPGDRLYGYTF. DNA for the CDR3: TGTGCCAGTAGTAAACCGCCTGGGGACAGACTCTATGGCTACACCTTC.